This note documents a single T cell receptor beta chain sequence. This record comes from a study of blood T cell repertoires in COVID-19. Study background: The United States, Italy and Spain supplied acute and convalescent COVID-19 samples. In each case, the material was cDNA or gDNA derived from T cells, B-cell-depleted T cells, or PBMCs.

Authors' analysis steps: Estimated nucleated cell counts came from reference gene primer amplification. Assay: immunoSEQ multiplex PCR; the TCRdb copy retains only in-frame clones and omits some. The V and J calls and the clone size are those of that table, but D and trimming were determined from the DNA. The profile shows 150,000 to 200,000 clones, around 90% of them singletons. The germline V gene encodes CDR1 MNHEY and CDR2 SVGAGI. This CDR3 is built from 14 residues. Trimming cost V 4 bases and J 2 bases; bases outside gene matches: 4. Sequencing was performed on peripheral blood. The chain employs TRBV6-5 and TRBJ2-5, with 7 bases fitting TRBD1. The sequence was collected from a man between 60 and 70 years old with active or convalescent COVID-19. Here the CDR3 DNA reads TGTGCCAGCAGTTTCGACAGGGTTCAAGAGACCCAGTACTTC. Translation: CASSFDRVQETQYF.